Below are 27 T cell receptor beta chains sequenced from a single sample in a study of blood T cell repertoires in COVID-19. Method: immunoSEQ multiplex PCR; TCRdb's copy keeps in-frame clones and lacks some. The sample has around 56,000 clones, around 87% seen once. The sample was peripheral blood. Receptor source: a man aged 60 to 69 with active or convalescent COVID-19.

V and J are TRBV3-1 (or the pseudogene TRBV3-2) and TRBJ2-1; TRBD2 matches at 7 bases. This CDR3 is 15 amino acids long. Germline assignment: CDR1 LGHDT and CDR2 YNNKEL (reference sequence). V was pared by 5 bases and J by 4 bases, with 8 bases of the junction left unmatched. The DNA of the CDR3 is TGTGCCAGCAGCACGATAGGGAGGGGATACAATGAGCAGTTCTTC. Amino acid sequence: CASSTIGRGYNEQFF.

The chain links TRBV30 to TRBJ2-1; 11 bases map to TRBD2. V trimming: 2 bases; J trimming: 8 bases; junction bases outside the gene matches: 5. The CDR3 totals 14 residues. Germline V CDR1 and CDR2: GTSNPN, SVGIG (reference sequence). The CDR3 region has the DNA TGTGCCTGGAGTCGGGCTAGCGGGAGGTATGAGCAGTTCTTC. Its translation: CAWSRASGRYEQFF.

This rearrangement joins TRBV5-4 to TRBJ1-1; D ambiguous. CDR1 is SGHNT, CDR2 YYREEE, per germline (reference sequence). V lost 4 bases, J lost 7 bases, and 14 bases lay in between. The CDR3 totals 13 residues. The CDR3 sequence: CASSPPQRSEAFF. DNA of the CDR3: TGTGCCAGCAGCCCCCCCCAACGGAGTGAAGCTTTCTTT.

Here the CDR3 DNA reads TGTGCCAGCAGTGAATATAGGACTAGCGGGTACAATGAGCAGTTCTTC. It specifies CASSEYRTSGYNEQFF. The rearrangement links TRBV25-1 to TRBJ2-1; 11 bases are a match to TRBD2. Germline lookup yields CDR1 MGHDK and CDR2 SYGVNS. V shed 0 bases, J shed 4 bases, and the junction held 2 bases outside the gene matches. The CDR3 spans 16 residues.

The V call is TRBV6-1, the J call TRBJ2-7; TRBD2 might be the D (6 bases). Germline assignment: CDR1 MNHNS and CDR2 SASEGT. The CDR3 totals 15 residues. V dropped 2 bases and J dropped 6 bases, with 17 bases sitting between them. The CDR3 coding sequence is TGTGCCAGCAGTGAACCCATGGGTGGAGGGGTCGAGCAGTACTTC. Encoded protein: CASSEPMGGGVEQYF.

The rearrangement links TRBV3-1 (or the pseudogene TRBV3-2) to TRBJ1-6, with D possibly TRBD1 on 6 matching bases. CDR1 is LGHDT, CDR2 YNNKEL, per germline (reference sequence). The CDR3 loop spans 16 amino acids. Trimming removed 1 base from V and 4 bases from J, with 11 bases in between. The CDR3 bases are TGTGCCAGCAGCCAAGGAAGGGGGATTTATAATTCACCCCTCCACTTT. Its translation is CASSQGRGIYNSPLHF.

The chain has TRBV10-1 and TRBJ2-3; 10 nucleotides agree with TRBD1. Losses at the gene ends were 0 bases for V and 5 bases for J; bases not matched to a gene: 8. The CDR3 consists of 17 residues. Germline V CDR1 and CDR2: WNHNN, SYGVQD (reference sequence). The CDR3 DNA sequence: TGCGCCAGCAGTGAGTCGATGTCGGACAGGGGGTTAGATACGCAGTATTTT. Translation gives CASSESMSDRGLDTQYF.

The chain carries TRBV4-2 and TRBJ2-1; 7 nucleotides line up with TRBD1. Germline values: CDR1 LGHNA, CDR2 YNFKEQ. The CDR3 has 15 amino acids. The V segment lost 5 bases and the J segment 4 bases; nucleotides outside the gene matches: 8. CDR3 amino acids: CASSETGQLYNEQFF. DNA of the CDR3: TGTGCCAGCAGCGAAACGGGACAGCTTTACAATGAGCAGTTCTTC.

The chain carries TRBV7-6 and TRBJ2-7, with a possible D match to TRBD2 (5 bases). This CDR3 has 13 residues. Trimming stripped 0 bases from V and 3 bases from J, with 6 bases between. CDR1 SGHVS and CDR2 FNYEAQ come from the germline V gene. CDR3 nucleotide sequence: TGTGCCAGCAGCTTAGCCGGGGTCTACGAGCAGTACTTC. Translation gives CASSLAGVYEQYF. The variable domain in full, with the rest retrieved from reference TRBV7-6 and TRBJ2-7, is GAGVSQSPRYKVTKRGQDVALRCDPISGHVSLYWYRQALGQGPEFLTYFNYEAQQDKSGLPNDRFSAERPEGSISTLTIQRTEQRDSAMYRCASSLAGVYEQYFGPGTRLTVT.

This chain connects TRBV7-2 to TRBJ1-1, with TRBD1 matching over 7 bases. Germline lookup yields CDR1 SGHTA and CDR2 FQGNSA. V lost 5 bases and J lost 4; bases outside the gene matches: 19. CDR3 length: 18 residues. The CDR3 nucleotides are TGTGCCAGCAGCCAAAGATGGCAGGGGGGCCTCGGGGGCACTGAAGCTTTCTTT. The encoded protein is CASSQRWQGGLGGTEAFF.

This sequence joins TRBV4-2 and TRBJ2-5; perhaps TRBD2 as D (6 bases). Germline V gene lookup returns CDR1 LGHNA and CDR2 YNFKEQ. The CDR3 has 13 residues. Between the trimmed V and J ends, which lost 4 bases and 5 bases, there was a span of 11 bases. DNA for the CDR3: TGTGCCAGCAGCCCGGGGGTTCTGGAGACCCAGTACTTC. It translates to CASSPGVLETQYF.

The chain links TRBV7-2 to TRBJ2-7; the D gene is possibly TRBD2 (5 bases). Germline V gene sequence: CDR1 SGHTA, CDR2 FQGNSA. The V and J ends lost 2 bases and 4 bases respectively, with 9 bases between them. The CDR3 spans 13 residues. The chain's CDR3 is CASSLSRGYEQYF. For the CDR3, the DNA is TGTGCCAGCAGCTTATCCCGGGGATACGAGCAGTACTTC.

The rearrangement joins TRBV6-6 to TRBJ1-6; 11 bases match TRBD1. After removal of 2 bases from V and 8 bases from J, the junction contained 5 bases not matched to a gene. The CDR3 loop spans 16 amino acids. Germline CDR1 MNHNY, CDR2 SVGAGI (reference sequence). The CDR3: CASSYPPGQGDSPLHF. The CDR3 coding sequence is TGTGCCAGCAGTTACCCTCCGGGACAGGGGGATTCACCCCTCCACTTT.

The rearrangement joins TRBV9 to TRBJ2-1; 13 bases are shared with TRBD2. V lost 4 bases, J lost 6 bases, and 10 bases stayed unmatched. The germline CDR1 and CDR2 sequences are SGDLS and YYNGEE. The CDR3 runs 17 residues. The CDR3 reads CASSPFYGTSGINEQFF. The DNA of the CDR3 is TGTGCCAGCAGCCCTTTCTACGGGACTAGCGGGATCAATGAGCAGTTCTTC.

CDR3 DNA sequence: TGTGCCAGCAGCCTGACAGTCTCCCTCGGCTATGGCTACACCTTC. It yields the protein CASSLTVSLGYGYTF. The rearrangement links TRBV5-6 to TRBJ1-2, with a possible D match to TRBD1 (5 bases). The germline gives CDR1 SGHDT, CDR2 YYEEEE. V was pared by 4 bases and J by 4 bases, with 17 bases between. This CDR3 is built from 15 residues.

V gene TRBV7-6 combines with J gene TRBJ2-3; 10 bases are a match to TRBD2. Trimming at V came to 4 bases and at J to 0 bases, leaving 4 bases not matched to a gene. CDR1 is SGHVS and CDR2 is FNYEAQ in the germline V gene. This CDR3 contains 16 residues. The DNA for the CDR3 is TGTGCCAGCAGCTCCCTAGCGGGGGCTAGCACAGATACGCAGTATTTT. Translation: CASSSLAGASTDTQYF.

This clone has just one count. The V and J genes are TRBV11-2 and TRBJ2-7, with TRBD2 matching over 10 bases. Germline CDR1 is SGHAT and CDR2 is FQNNGV. The CDR3 spans 17 residues. After removal of 5 bases from V and 4 bases from J, the junction contained 14 bases not matched to a gene. This CDR3 is CASSIGLAERGGYEQYF. In DNA, the CDR3 is TGTGCCAGCAGCATAGGACTAGCGGAACGGGGGGGATACGAGCAGTACTTC.

The chain links TRBV4-3 to TRBJ1-6; 10 bases match TRBD1. Germline values: CDR1 LGHNA, CDR2 YSLEER. V shed 5 bases, J shed 9 bases, and the junction held 4 bases outside the gene matches. The CDR3 spans 14 residues. This CDR3 is CASSDRGLGSPLHF. CDR3 sequence (DNA): TGCGCCAGCAGCGACAGGGGGCTCGGTTCACCCCTCCACTTT.

This chain links TRBV6-2 or TRBV6-3 with TRBJ1-5; possible D gene TRBD1, 6 bases. V was cut by 0 bases and J by 7 bases, with 7 bases left in between. This CDR3 is built from 13 residues. From germline, CDR1 is MNHEY and CDR2 SVGEGT. The CDR3 loop is CASSYSRGQPQHF. Written as DNA, the CDR3 is TGTGCCAGCAGTTACTCTAGGGGGCAGCCCCAGCATTTT.

The gene calls are TRBV27 and TRBJ2-7; D might be TRBD2 (5 bases). This CDR3 has 14 amino acids. V lost 3 bases to trimming and J lost 0 bases, with 9 bases between them. Germline V CDR1 and CDR2: MNHEY, SMNVEV (reference sequence). CDR3: CASSFDGSSYEQYF. The CDR3 DNA reads as TGTGCCAGCAGTTTTGATGGGAGCTCCTACGAGCAGTACTTC.

This rearrangement joins TRBV5-4 to TRBJ2-1, with 10 bases fitting TRBD1. V lost 3 bases to trimming and J lost 9 bases; unmatched junction nucleotides: 15. The CDR3 sequence is 17 residues long. Looked up from germline, CDR1 is SGHNT and CDR2 is YYREEE (reference sequence). The CDR3 bases are TGTGCCAGCAGCTCTCGACAGGGGGCGGGAGTTTTTGGTGAGCAGTTCTTC. It codes for CASSSRQGAGVFGEQFF.

This clone was seen just once. V gene TRBV11-2 combines with J gene TRBJ2-7; perhaps TRBD2 as D (5 bases). This CDR3 region has 15 residues. V lost 7 bases and J 2 bases, leaving 18 bases between the germline ends. Looked up from germline, CDR1 is SGHAT and CDR2 is FQNNGV. DNA of the CDR3: TGTGCCAGCACCCCTGGGCCCGGGATGACCTACGAGCAGTACTTC. This encodes CASTPGPGMTYEQYF.

The chain has TRBV27 and TRBJ2-7; TRBD2 matches at 8 bases. This CDR3 has 14 residues. Germline V CDR1 and CDR2: MNHEY, SMNVEV (reference sequence). With V trimmed by 6 bases and J by 0 bases, 4 bases remained unmatched. CDR3 sequence: CASSPGGYSYEQYF. For the CDR3, the DNA is TGTGCCAGCAGCCCGGGGGGGTACTCCTACGAGCAGTACTTC.

The J gene is TRBJ2-3, the V gene TRBV19; TRBD1 agrees at 11 bases. The CDR3 extends over 16 amino acids. J gave up 4 bases and V 4 bases, and 7 bases lay outside the gene matches. Germline CDR1 and CDR2: LNHDA and SQIVND (reference sequence). CDR3 sequence (DNA): TGTGCCAGTAGTACCATCGGGACAGGGGGGGCAGATACGCAGTATTTT. Its protein is CASSTIGTGGADTQYF.

This sequence joins TRBV27 and TRBJ2-1; 14 nucleotides align to TRBD2. Germline assignment: CDR1 MNHEY and CDR2 SMNVEV (reference sequence). CDR3 length: 21 residues. V lost 0 bases and J lost 3; bases outside the gene matches: 13. The CDR3: CASSLSGAGTSGRGVYNEQFF. CDR3 coding DNA: TGTGCCAGCAGTTTATCGGGGGCCGGGACTAGCGGGAGAGGGGTCTACAATGAGCAGTTCTTC.

The CDR3 region is CASSLQRQNTEAFF. As DNA, the CDR3 is TGTGCCAGCAGCTTACAACGACAGAACACTGAAGCTTTCTTT. The chain uses TRBV7-3 and TRBJ1-1; D is undetermined. The CDR3 has 14 amino acids. The V gene lost 2 bases and the J gene lost 1 base, with 8 bases spanning the gap. CDR1 and CDR2 (germline): SGHTA, FQGTGA.

The rearrangement joins TRBV7-9 to TRBJ2-1, with 8 bases identical to TRBD1. The CDR3 totals 16 residues. Germline CDR1 reads SEHNR; CDR2 reads FQNEAQ (reference sequence). With V trimmed by 1 base and J by 2 bases, 4 bases remained unmatched. The CDR3 bases are TGTGCCAGCAGCTTAGTTCGACAGGGGCCCTACAATGAGCAGTTCTTC. Translated, it gives CASSLVRQGPYNEQFF.